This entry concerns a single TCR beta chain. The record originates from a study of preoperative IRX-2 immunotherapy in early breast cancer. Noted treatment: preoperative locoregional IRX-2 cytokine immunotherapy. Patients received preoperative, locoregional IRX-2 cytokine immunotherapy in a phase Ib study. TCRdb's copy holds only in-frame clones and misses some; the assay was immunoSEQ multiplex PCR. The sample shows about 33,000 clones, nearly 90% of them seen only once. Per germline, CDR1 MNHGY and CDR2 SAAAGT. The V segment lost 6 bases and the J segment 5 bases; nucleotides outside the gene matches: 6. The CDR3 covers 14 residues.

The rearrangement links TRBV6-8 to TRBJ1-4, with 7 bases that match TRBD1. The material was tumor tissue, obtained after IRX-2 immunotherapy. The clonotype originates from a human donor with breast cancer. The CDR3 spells CASRPQGGNEKLFF. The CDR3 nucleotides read TGTGCCAGCAGACCGCAGGGGGGGAATGAAAAACTGTTTTTT.